This T cell receptor (beta chain) came from a study of control samples from healthy donors and cancer patients (dated by TCRdb to 2019 to 2021). Library creation used the immunoSEQ multiplex PCR assay. The table was pulled from immuneACCESS by TCRdb, which kept in-frame rearrangements only. Such tables lose some clones; where checked, under half of the loss comes from unresolved V genes, and the rest has no known cause. The sample records more than 35,000 clones, about 94% of which are singletons. Clones ranked in the top ten supply 20% to 30% of the sample. As concerns this clone: What antigen it recognizes has not been identified. Nothing much larger sits one base from this clone, and base qualities are not available.

The CDR3 holds 16 amino acids from the cysteine to the phenylalanine. Only the CDR3 part of the read is kept: 48 bases, read in frame from the first base. According to the germline V gene, CDR1 reads SGHNT and CDR2 reads YENEEA. The germline V and J ends show losses of 5 bases and 1 base respectively, and no gene match explains 5 bases of the junction. Sequences were obtained from blood. The chain is encoded by TRBV11-3 joined to TRBJ2-1; 10 of the junction bases match TRBD2. The source is a man in his sixties in good health. The sequenced DNA is TGTGCCAGCAGCCAAGAAGCGGGAGGGTCCTACAATGAGCAGTTCTTC. Its protein reads: CASSQEAGGSYNEQFF.